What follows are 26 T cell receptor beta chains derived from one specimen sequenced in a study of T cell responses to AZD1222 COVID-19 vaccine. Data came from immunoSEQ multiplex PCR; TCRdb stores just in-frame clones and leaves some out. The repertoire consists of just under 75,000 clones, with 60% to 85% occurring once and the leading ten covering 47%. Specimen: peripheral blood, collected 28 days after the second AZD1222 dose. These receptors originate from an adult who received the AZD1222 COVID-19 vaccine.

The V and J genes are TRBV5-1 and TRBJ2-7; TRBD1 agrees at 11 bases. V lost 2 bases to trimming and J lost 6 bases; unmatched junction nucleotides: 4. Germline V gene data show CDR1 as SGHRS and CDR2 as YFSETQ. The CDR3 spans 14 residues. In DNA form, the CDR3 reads TGCGCCAGCAGCTTCGGACAGGGGGCCCTCGAGCAGTACTTC. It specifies CASSFGQGALEQYF.

CDR3 coding DNA: TGTGCCAGCAGTGCCCGGGACACTCGGTTCGCGAACACCGGGGAGCTGTTTTTT. The encoded protein is CASSARDTRFANTGELFF. This chain joins TRBV2 and TRBJ2-2, with D possibly TRBD1 on 6 matching bases. V lost 4 bases and J lost 0, with 18 bases in between. This CDR3 contains 18 residues. Germline V gives CDR1 SNHLY, CDR2 FYNNEI.

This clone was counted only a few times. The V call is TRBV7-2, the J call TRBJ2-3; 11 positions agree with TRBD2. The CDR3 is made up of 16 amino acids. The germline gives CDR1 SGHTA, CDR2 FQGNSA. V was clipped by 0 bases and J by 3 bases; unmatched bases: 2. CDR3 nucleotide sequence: TGTGCCAGCAGCTTAGCGGCTAGCGGGAGGACAGATACGCAGTATTTT. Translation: CASSLAASGRTDTQYF.

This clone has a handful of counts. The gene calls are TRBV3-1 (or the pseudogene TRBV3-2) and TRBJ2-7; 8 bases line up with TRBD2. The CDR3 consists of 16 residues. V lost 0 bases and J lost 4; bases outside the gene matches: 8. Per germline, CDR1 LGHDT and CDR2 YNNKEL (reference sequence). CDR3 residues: CASSQDWQGLGYEQYF. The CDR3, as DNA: TGTGCCAGCAGCCAAGATTGGCAGGGACTAGGGTACGAGCAGTACTTC.

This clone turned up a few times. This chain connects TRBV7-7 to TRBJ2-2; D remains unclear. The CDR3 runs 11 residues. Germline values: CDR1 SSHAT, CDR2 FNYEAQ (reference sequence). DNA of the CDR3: TGTGCTAGCCTTCCAGACGGGGAGCTGTTTTTT. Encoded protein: CASLPDGELFF.

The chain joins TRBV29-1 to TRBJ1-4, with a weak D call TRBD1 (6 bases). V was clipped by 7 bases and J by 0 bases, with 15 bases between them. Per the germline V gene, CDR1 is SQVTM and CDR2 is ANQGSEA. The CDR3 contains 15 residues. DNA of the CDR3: TGCAGCGCTCGGCGGGGGCTTGCAACTAATGAAAAACTGTTTTTT. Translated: CSARRGLATNEKLFF.

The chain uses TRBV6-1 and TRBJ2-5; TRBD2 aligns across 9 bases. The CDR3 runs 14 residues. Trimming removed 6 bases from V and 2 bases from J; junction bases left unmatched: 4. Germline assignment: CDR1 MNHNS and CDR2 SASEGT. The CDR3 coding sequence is TGTGCCAGCAGCCGGACTAGCGAACAAGAGACCCAGTACTTC. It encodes CASSRTSEQETQYF.

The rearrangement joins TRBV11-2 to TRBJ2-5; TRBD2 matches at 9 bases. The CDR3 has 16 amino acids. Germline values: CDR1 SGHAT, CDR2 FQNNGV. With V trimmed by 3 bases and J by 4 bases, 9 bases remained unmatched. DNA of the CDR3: TGTGCCAGCAGCTTGGGGGCGGGAGGGCCCCTAGAGACCCAGTACTTC. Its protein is CASSLGAGGPLETQYF.

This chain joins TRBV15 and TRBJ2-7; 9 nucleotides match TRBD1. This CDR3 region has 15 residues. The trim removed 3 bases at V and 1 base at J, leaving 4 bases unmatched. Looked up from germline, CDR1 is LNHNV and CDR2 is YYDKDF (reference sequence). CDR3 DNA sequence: TGTGCCACCAGCAGGGAAGGACAGGGGTCCTACGAGCAGTACTTC. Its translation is CATSREGQGSYEQYF.

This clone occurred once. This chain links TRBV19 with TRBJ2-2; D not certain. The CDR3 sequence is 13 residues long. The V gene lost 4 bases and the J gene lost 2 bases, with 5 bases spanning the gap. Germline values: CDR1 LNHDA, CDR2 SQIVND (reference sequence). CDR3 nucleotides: TGTGCCAGTAGTAGACATAACACCGGGGAGCTGTTTTTT. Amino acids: CASSRHNTGELFF.

CDR3 DNA: TGTGCCACCAGTGATTTGAGGTGGGCGGGGGAGATTAACACCGGGGAGCTGTTTTTT. Amino acid sequence: CATSDLRWAGEINTGELFF. V and J are TRBV24-1 and TRBJ2-2; TRBD2 matches 7 bases. The CDR3 covers 19 residues. The V gene's germline CDR1 is KGHDR and CDR2 SFDVKD. The trim removed 0 bases at V and 2 bases at J, leaving 11 bases unmatched.

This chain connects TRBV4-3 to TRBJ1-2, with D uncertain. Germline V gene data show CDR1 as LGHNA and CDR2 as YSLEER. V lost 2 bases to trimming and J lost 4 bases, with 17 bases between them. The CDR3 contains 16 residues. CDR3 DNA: TGCGCCAGCAGCCAATTTGAATCTCTTCGTGGCTATGGCTACACCTTC. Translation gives CASSQFESLRGYGYTF.

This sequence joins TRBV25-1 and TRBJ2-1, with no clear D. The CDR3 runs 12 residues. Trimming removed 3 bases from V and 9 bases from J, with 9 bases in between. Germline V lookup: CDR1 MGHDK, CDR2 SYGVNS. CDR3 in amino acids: CASSDQLSEQFF. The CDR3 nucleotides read TGTGCCAGCAGTGACCAGCTTAGTGAGCAGTTCTTC.

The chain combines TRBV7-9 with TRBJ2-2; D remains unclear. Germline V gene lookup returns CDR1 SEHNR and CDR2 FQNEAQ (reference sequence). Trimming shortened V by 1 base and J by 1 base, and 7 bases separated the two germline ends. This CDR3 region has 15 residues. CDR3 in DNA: TGTGCCAGCAGCTTAGAACAGCTGAACACCGGGGAGCTGTTTTTT. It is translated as CASSLEQLNTGELFF.

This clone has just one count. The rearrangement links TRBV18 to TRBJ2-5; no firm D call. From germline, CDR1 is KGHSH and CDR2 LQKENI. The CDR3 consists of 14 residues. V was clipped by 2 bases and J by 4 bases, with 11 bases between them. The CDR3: CASSPSSRRETQYF. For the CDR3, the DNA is TGTGCCAGCTCACCATCTTCGCGGCGAGAGACCCAGTACTTC. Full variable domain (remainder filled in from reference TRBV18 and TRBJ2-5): NAGVMQNPRHLVRRRGQEARLRCSPMKGHSHVYWYRQLPEEGLKFMVYLQKENIIDESGMPKERFSAEFPKEGPSILRIQQVVRGDSAAYFCASSPSSRRETQYFGPGTRLLVL.

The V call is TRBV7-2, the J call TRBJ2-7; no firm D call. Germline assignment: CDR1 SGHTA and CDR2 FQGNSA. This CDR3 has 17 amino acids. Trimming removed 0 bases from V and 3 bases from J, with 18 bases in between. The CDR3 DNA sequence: TGTGCCAGCAGCTTAGCGCTGTTCGCGGTAAAGGGCTACGAGCAGTACTTC. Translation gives CASSLALFAVKGYEQYF.

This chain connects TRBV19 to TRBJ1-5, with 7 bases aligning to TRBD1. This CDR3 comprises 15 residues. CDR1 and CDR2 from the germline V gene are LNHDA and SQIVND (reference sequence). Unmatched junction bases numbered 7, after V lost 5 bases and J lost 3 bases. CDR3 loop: CASSGWTGYNQPQHF. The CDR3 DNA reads TGTGCCAGTAGTGGGTGGACAGGTTACAATCAGCCCCAGCATTTT.

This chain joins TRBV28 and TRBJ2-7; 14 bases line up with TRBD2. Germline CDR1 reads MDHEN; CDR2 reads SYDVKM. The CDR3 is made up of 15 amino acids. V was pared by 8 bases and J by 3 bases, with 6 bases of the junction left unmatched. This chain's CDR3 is CASVGGTSGSYEQYF. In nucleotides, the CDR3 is TGTGCCAGCGTAGGGGGGACTAGCGGGAGCTACGAGCAGTACTTC. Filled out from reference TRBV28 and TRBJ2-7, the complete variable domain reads DVKVTQSSRYLVKRTGEKVFLECVQDMDHENMFWYRQDPGLGLRLIYFSYDVKMKEKGDIPEGYSVSREKKERFSLILESASTNQTSMYLCASVGGTSGSYEQYFGPGTRLTVT.

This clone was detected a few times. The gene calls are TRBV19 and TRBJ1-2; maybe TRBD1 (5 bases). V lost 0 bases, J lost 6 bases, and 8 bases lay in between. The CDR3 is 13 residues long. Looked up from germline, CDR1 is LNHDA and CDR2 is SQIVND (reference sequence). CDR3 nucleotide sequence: TGTGCCAGTAGTATAGATGACAGCCATGGCTACACCTTC. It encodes CASSIDDSHGYTF.

CDR3 DNA: TGTGCCAGCAGCTTGATGGGGGGCAAGCACGAGCAGTACTTC. Its protein is CASSLMGGKHEQYF. V is TRBV5-6 and J is TRBJ2-7; TRBD1 or TRBD2 may be the D gene (6 bases each). The V end lost 1 base, the J end lost 5 bases, and 13 bases lay between the germline ends. The length of the CDR3 is 14 residues. The germline CDR1 and CDR2 sequences are SGHDT and YYEEEE.

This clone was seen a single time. CDR3 nucleotides: TGTGCTTCCCGGGGGGGATCGGCGCTGGACACTGAAGCTTTCTTT. It translates to CASRGGSALDTEAFF. The chain uses TRBV28 and TRBJ1-1; perhaps TRBD1 as D (5 bases). The CDR3 runs 15 residues. Germline V lookup: CDR1 MDHEN, CDR2 SYDVKM. The complete variable domain, with remaining parts taken from reference TRBV28 and TRBJ1-1, reads DVKVTQSSRYLVKRTGEKVFLECVQDMDHENMFWYRQDPGLGLRLIYFSYDVKMKEKGDIPEGYSVSREKKERFSLILESASTNQTSMYLCASRGGSALDTEAFFGQGTRLTVV.

The CDR3 sequence is CASSSPLAGTRGGELFF. The CDR3 region has the DNA TGTGCCAGCAGTTCACCCCTAGCGGGGACACGGGGCGGGGAGCTGTTTTTT. The chain has TRBV27 and TRBJ2-2, with 9 positions matching TRBD2. CDR1 MNHEY and CDR2 SMNVEV come from the germline V gene (reference sequence). The CDR3 runs 17 residues. V was pared by 4 bases and J by 7 bases, with 13 bases of the junction left unmatched.

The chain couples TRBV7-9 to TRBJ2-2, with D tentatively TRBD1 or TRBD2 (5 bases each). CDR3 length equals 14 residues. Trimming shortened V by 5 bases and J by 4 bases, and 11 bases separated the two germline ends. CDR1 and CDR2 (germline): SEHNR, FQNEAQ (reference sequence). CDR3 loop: CASSEGRGTGELFF. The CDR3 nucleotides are TGTGCCAGCAGCGAGGGGCGCGGCACCGGGGAGCTGTTTTTT.

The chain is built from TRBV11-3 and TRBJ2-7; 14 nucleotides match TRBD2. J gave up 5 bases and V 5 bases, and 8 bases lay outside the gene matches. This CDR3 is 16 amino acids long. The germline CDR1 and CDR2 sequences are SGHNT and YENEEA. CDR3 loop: CASSPRGTSGRHEQYF. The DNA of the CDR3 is TGTGCCAGCAGCCCAAGGGGGACTAGCGGGAGACACGAGCAGTACTTC.

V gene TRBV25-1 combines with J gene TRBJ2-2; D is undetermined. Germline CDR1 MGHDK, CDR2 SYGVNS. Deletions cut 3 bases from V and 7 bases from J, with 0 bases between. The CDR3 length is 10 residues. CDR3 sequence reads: CASSDGELFF. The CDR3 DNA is TGTGCCAGCAGTGACGGGGAGCTGTTTTTT.

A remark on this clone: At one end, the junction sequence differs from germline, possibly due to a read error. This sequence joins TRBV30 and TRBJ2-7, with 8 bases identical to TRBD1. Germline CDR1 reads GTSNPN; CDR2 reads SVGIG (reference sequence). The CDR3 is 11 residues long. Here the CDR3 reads CAWSEGDRIGF. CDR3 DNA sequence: TGTGCCTGGAGTGAAGGGGACAGGATAGGTTTC.